The 14 T cell receptor beta chains listed next were all sequenced from one sample in a study of blood T cell repertoires in COVID-19. Sequenced by immunoSEQ multiplex PCR; TCRdb stores in-frame clones only, minus some. The table records about 210,000 clones, over 70% of them present only once. Specimen: peripheral blood. The receptors were gathered from a woman aged 45-65 years with acute or convalescent COVID-19.

V gene TRBV28 combines with J gene TRBJ1-5, with TRBD1 matching 12 bases. Germline values: CDR1 MDHEN, CDR2 SYDVKM. The V and J ends lost 6 bases and 6 bases, in that order; junction bases with no gene match: 6. This CDR3 contains 15 residues. The CDR3 sequence: CASSTGTGGIQPQHF. The CDR3 region has the DNA TGTGCCAGCAGCACCGGGACAGGGGGCATTCAGCCCCAGCATTTT.

This clone showed up just once. The CDR3 protein is CASSFGGGRLGNEQFF. The CDR3, as DNA: TGTGCCAGCTCTTTCGGAGGTGGTCGGTTGGGCAATGAGCAGTTCTTC. The V gene is TRBV18, the J gene TRBJ2-1, with D tentatively TRBD2 (5 bases). Trimming removed 6 bases at V and 6 bases at J, with 21 bases between. The CDR3 has 16 residues. CDR1 KGHSH and CDR2 LQKENI come from the germline V gene.

CDR3 loop: CASRAGGQNNSPLHF. The DNA of the CDR3 is TGTGCCAGCAGGGCAGGAGGACAGAATAATTCACCCCTCCACTTT. The chain has TRBV2 and TRBJ1-6, with a tentative D call TRBD1 (6 bases). The V gene's germline CDR1 is SNHLY and CDR2 FYNNEI. Trimming took 6 bases from V and 5 from J, leaving 14 bases between them. The CDR3 has 15 residues. The variable domain in full, with the rest retrieved from reference TRBV2 and TRBJ1-6, is EPEVTQTPSHQVTQMGQEVILRCVPISNHLYFYWYRQILGQKVEFLVSFYNNEISEKSEIFDDQFSVERPDGSNFTLKIRSTKLEDSAMYFCASRAGGQNNSPLHFGNGTRLTVT.

The chain uses TRBV28 and TRBJ1-1, with unresolved D. Trimming took 3 bases from V and 5 from J, leaving 10 bases between them. This CDR3 has 13 amino acids. Germline assignment: CDR1 MDHEN and CDR2 SYDVKM. CDR3 sequence: CASSFDFGTEAFF. CDR3 bases: TGTGCCAGCAGTTTTGACTTCGGGACTGAAGCTTTCTTT.

The CDR3 spells CASSQAGEFYNEQFF. Here the CDR3 DNA reads TGTGCCAGCAGCCAAGCAGGGGAATTTTACAATGAGCAGTTCTTC. The gene calls are TRBV28 and TRBJ2-1; D might be TRBD1 (6 bases). Per germline, CDR1 MDHEN and CDR2 SYDVKM. The CDR3 consists of 15 residues. The germline V and J ends were trimmed by 6 bases and 4 bases, with 16 bases remaining between them.

The CDR3 is CASSLGGRAYEQYF. Written as DNA, the CDR3 is TGTGCCAGCAGTTTGGGCGGGAGGGCCTACGAGCAGTACTTC. The rearrangement joins TRBV27 to TRBJ2-7; 9 bases map to TRBD2. Trimming at V came to 3 bases and at J to 2 bases, leaving 2 bases not matched to a gene. Germline CDR1 MNHEY, CDR2 SMNVEV (reference sequence). The CDR3 length is 14 residues.

The genes are TRBV19 and TRBJ2-7; TRBD1 aligns across 9 bases. Germline CDR1 LNHDA, CDR2 SQIVND (reference sequence). The CDR3 spans 12 residues. The trim removed 11 bases at V and 4 bases at J, leaving 6 bases unmatched. This chain's CDR3 is CASRGQGYEQYF. Written as DNA, the CDR3 is TGTGCCTCTAGGGGACAGGGTTACGAGCAGTACTTC.

J is TRBJ1-4 and V is TRBV10-2, with 7 bases aligning to TRBD1. Germline V lookup: CDR1 WSHSY, CDR2 SAAADI. The CDR3 length is 15 residues. The trim removed 6 bases at V and 6 bases at J, leaving 10 bases unmatched. CDR3 protein: CASRRAQGDHEKLFF. The CDR3 DNA sequence: TGCGCCAGCAGACGAGCTCAGGGGGATCATGAAAAACTGTTTTTT.

The V gene is TRBV18, the J gene TRBJ2-2; 11 bases are a match to TRBD2. Germline CDR1 is KGHSH and CDR2 is LQKENI. The CDR3 extends over 16 amino acids. With 2 bases clipped from V and 4 bases from J, the junction kept 3 bases outside the gene matches. CDR3 DNA: TGTGCCAGCTCACCAGCTAGCGGGAGGAGCACCGGGGAGCTGTTTTTT. As protein: CASSPASGRSTGELFF.

This sequence joins TRBV11-2 and TRBJ1-1; 8 nucleotides line up with TRBD1. This CDR3 is 13 amino acids long. In germline, CDR1 is SGHAT, CDR2 FQNNGV. J was trimmed by 4 bases and V by 7 bases; bases with no gene match: 5. CDR3 residues: CASIHTGGTEAFF. The CDR3 DNA reads as TGTGCCAGCATACATACAGGGGGCACTGAAGCTTTCTTT. Full variable domain (rest looked up from reference TRBV11-2 and TRBJ1-1): EAGVAQSPRYKIIEKRQSVAFWCNPISGHATLYWYQQILGQGPKLLIQFQNNGVVDDSQLPKDRFSAERLKGVDSTLKIQPAKLEDSAVYLCASIHTGGTEAFFGQGTRLTVV.

On this clone: The sample holds other DNA sequences that translate to the same CDR3. The V gene is TRBV6-5, the J gene TRBJ2-3; TRBD1 agrees at 8 bases. Trimming cost V 6 bases and J 4 bases; bases outside gene matches: 6. Germline CDR1 and CDR2: MNHEY and SVGAGI. The length of the CDR3 is 14 residues. The CDR3 coding sequence is TGTGCCAGCAGGAGACAGGGGAGGTCAGATACGCAGTATTTT. Its protein is CASRRQGRSDTQYF.

There are a few counts of this clone. The rearrangement joins TRBV28 to TRBJ1-2, with TRBD1 matching 10 bases. Per germline, CDR1 MDHEN and CDR2 SYDVKM. Unmatched junction bases numbered 5, after V lost 7 bases and J lost 3 bases. This CDR3 contains 14 residues. This CDR3 is CASNDRGRDYGYTF. CDR3 sequence (DNA): TGTGCCAGCAATGACAGGGGGCGAGACTATGGCTACACCTTC.

The chain employs TRBV28 and TRBJ2-7; the D gene is possibly TRBD1 (6 bases). The CDR3 covers 15 residues. V dropped 5 bases and J dropped 2 bases, with 16 bases sitting between them. CDR1 is MDHEN and CDR2 is SYDVKM in the germline V gene. DNA for the CDR3: TGTGCCAGCAGTCCGGGTGACAGGCCAACCTACGAGCAGTACTTC. Amino acid sequence: CASSPGDRPTYEQYF.

The chain carries TRBV2 and TRBJ2-3, with 7 bases that match TRBD1. The CDR3 is 14 amino acids. Germline V CDR1 and CDR2: SNHLY, FYNNEI. V dropped 10 bases and J dropped 2; count of bases not matched to a gene: 9. This CDR3 is CATRGQTYTDTQYF. In DNA, the CDR3 is TGTGCCACCAGGGGACAGACTTACACAGATACGCAGTATTTT.